This passage covers 31 T cell receptor beta chains from one sample sequenced in a study of blood T cells in healthy people across ages. The second PCR ran roughly 6 to 12 cycles with a sample-barcoded 5' primer and J-beta primers. TCRdb recomputed calls from the 5' RACE reads with MiXCR, one row per CDR3 protein. The data show some 1.8 million distinct CDR3 sequences, roughly 43% seen once. Sequences were obtained from blood. These receptors originate from a human donor in good health.

This clonotype showed up just a few times. V and J are TRBV12-3 or TRBV12-4 and TRBJ2-2; 7 positions agree with TRBD2. The CDR3 totals 13 residues. V trimming: 3 bases; J trimming: 7 bases; junction bases outside the gene matches: 2. CDR3 loop: CASSLGEGGELFF. In nucleotides, the CDR3 is TGTGCCAGCAGTTTGGGGGAGGGCGGGGAGCTGTTTTTT.

This clonotype showed up just a few times. The chain combines TRBV7-2 with TRBJ2-5; 7 bases fit TRBD2. The length of the CDR3 is 13 residues. CDR1 is SGHTA, CDR2 FQGNSA, per germline. Losses at the gene ends were 6 bases for V and 7 bases for J; bases not matched to a gene: 8. The CDR3: CASSLGGAGTQYF. The DNA for the CDR3 is TGTGCCAGCAGTTTGGGAGGGGCTGGGACCCAGTACTTC.

The chain recombines TRBV12-3 or TRBV12-4 with TRBJ2-1; D call uncertain. Matching the DNA end better, TRBJ2-7 makes the J call doubtful. The CDR3 contains 15 residues. The CDR3 coding sequence is TGTGCCAGCAGTTCCAGAGAGCGCTCCTACAATGAGCAGTACTTC. Encoded protein: CASSSRERSYNEQYF.

The chain is built from TRBV5-1 and TRBJ2-7; 11 bases map to TRBD2. Looked up from germline, CDR1 is SGHRS and CDR2 is YFSETQ. V dropped 4 bases and J dropped 3; count of bases not matched to a gene: 3. There are 14 residues in the CDR3. Written as DNA, the CDR3 is TGCGCCAGCAGCATGACTAGCGGGGTCTACGAGCAGTACTTC. Protein sequence: CASSMTSGVYEQYF.

This clonotype was counted many times. V and J are TRBV29-1 and TRBJ2-1, with TRBD1 matching over 7 bases. Germline assignment: CDR1 SQVTM and CDR2 ANQGSEA. CDR3 length: 14 residues. The junction had 12 bases not matched to a gene; V was cut back by 4 bases and J by 9 bases. CDR3 DNA: TGCAGCGTTGCGACAGGGATCTTTGGTGGTGAGCAGTTCTTC. Translating gives CSVATGIFGGEQFF.

This clonotype was seen more than once but under ten times. The chain combines TRBV2 with TRBJ1-4; D ambiguous. Germline CDR1 reads SNHLY; CDR2 reads FYNNEI. The CDR3 runs 15 residues. Trimming took 6 bases from V and 6 from J, leaving 17 bases between them. Written as DNA, the CDR3 is TGTGCCAGCAGCCTTACAGCTACGTATGATGAAAAACTGTTTTTT. Translated: CASSLTATYDEKLFF.

The chain links TRBV2 to TRBJ1-2; D remains unclear. Germline CDR1 is SNHLY and CDR2 is FYNNEI. There are 15 residues in the CDR3. The V end lost 1 base, the J end lost 4 bases, and 13 bases lay between the germline ends. The CDR3 coding sequence is TGTGCCAGCAGTGAAGTAAGGCAGTCAAGCTATGGCTACACCTTC. Translation: CASSEVRQSSYGYTF.

J is TRBJ2-1 and V is TRBV7-2; D perhaps matches TRBD1 (6 bases). CDR3 length equals 15 residues. CDR1 SGHTA and CDR2 FQGNSA come from the germline V gene. V lost 3 bases and J lost 0, with 9 bases in between. CDR3 DNA: TGTGCCAGCAGCTTGGGACACAGCTCCTACAATGAGCAGTTCTTC. This codes for CASSLGHSSYNEQFF.

The chain links TRBV5-1 to TRBJ2-3, with 10 nucleotides matching TRBD2. After removal of 0 bases from V and 8 bases from J, the junction contained 6 bases not matched to a gene. The V gene's germline CDR1 is SGHRS and CDR2 YFSETQ. The CDR3 sequence is 15 residues long. The DNA for the CDR3 is TGCGCCAGCAGCTTGGGCGTAGCGGGGGGACGTACGCAGTATTTT. Protein product: CASSLGVAGGRTQYF. Full variable domain (missing parts from reference TRBV5-1 and TRBJ2-3): KAGVTQTPRYLIKTRGQQVTLSCSPISGHRSVSWYQQTPGQGLQFLFEYFSETQRNKGNFPGRFSGRQFSNSRSEMNVSTLELGDSALYLCASSLGVAGGRTQYFGPGTRLTVL.

The chain couples TRBV7-3 to TRBJ2-7; TRBD1 aligns across 7 bases. The germline V gene has CDR1 SGHTA and CDR2 FQGTGA. The junction had 6 bases not matched to a gene; V was cut back by 5 bases and J by 2 bases. The CDR3 runs 14 residues. CDR3 in DNA: TGTGCCAGCAGCCCAAAGGGACAGCCCTACGAGCAGTACTTC. It is translated as CASSPKGQPYEQYF.

The sample holds a few counts of this clonotype. This chain joins TRBV10-2 and TRBJ2-4, with D perhaps matching TRBD1 (5 bases). The J call may be faulty, since TRBJ2-7 better matches the DNA end. The CDR3 has 12 amino acids. CDR1 and CDR2 from the germline V gene are WSHSY and SAAADI. In DNA, the CDR3 is TGCGCCAGCAGCAGGGCAATCTACGAGCAGTACTTC. Residues: CASSRAIYEQYF.

This clonotype was recorded many times. The genes are TRBV9 and TRBJ2-5; 9 bases map to TRBD2. V shed 3 bases, J shed 1 base, and the junction held 7 bases outside the gene matches. CDR1 is SGDLS and CDR2 is YYNGEE in the germline V gene. The length of the CDR3 is 16 residues. The CDR3 spells CASSAQISGGQETQYF. The CDR3 DNA follows: TGTGCCAGCAGCGCTCAGATTAGCGGGGGCCAAGAGACCCAGTACTTC.

In its sample, this clonotype was seen once. The chain carries TRBV24-1 and TRBJ1-2; a weak D match, TRBD1 (6 bases). V was cut by 7 bases and J by 4 bases, with 12 bases left in between. This CDR3 is built from 13 residues. The germline V gene encodes CDR1 KGHDR and CDR2 SFDVKD. The CDR3 loop reads CATRGGQRYGYTF. For the CDR3, the DNA is TGTGCCACCAGGGGAGGACAGCGCTATGGCTACACCTTC.

Comments on this clonotype: An end of the junction does not agree with germline; a read error may underlie this. V usage is TRBV6-1 and J usage is TRBJ2-2; D is unresolved. Germline CDR1 reads MNHNS; CDR2 reads SASEGT. This CDR3 spans 15 amino acids. The CDR3 sequence: CASTEDWGGAGELFF. As DNA, the CDR3 is TGTGCCAGCACTGAAGACTGGGGTGGGGCCGGGGAGCTGTTTTTT.

This clonotype was detected many times. V usage is TRBV29-1 and J usage is TRBJ2-3, with D perhaps TRBD2 (6 bases). The CDR3 length is 15 residues. V gave up 7 bases and J gave up 3 bases, with 20 bases separating them. Germline CDR1 SQVTM, CDR2 ANQGSEA. The CDR3 bases are TGCAGCGCCGGAGGAGGGGCAGGATCGACAGATACGCAGTATTTT. Its translation is CSAGGGAGSTDTQYF.

The V and J genes are TRBV29-1 and TRBJ1-1; D ambiguous. Between the trimmed V and J ends, which lost 4 bases and 0 bases, there was a span of 6 bases. The CDR3 length is 12 residues. Per germline, CDR1 SQVTM and CDR2 ANQGSEA. CDR3 sequence reads: CSVGSVNTEAFF. CDR3 DNA: TGCAGCGTTGGCTCGGTGAACACTGAAGCTTTCTTT. The whole variable domain, remainder taken from reference TRBV29-1 and TRBJ1-1, is SAVISQKPSRDICQRGTSLTIQCQVDSQVTMMFWYRQQPGQSLTLIATANQGSEATYESGFVIDKFPISRPNLTFSTLTVSNMSPEDSSIYLCSVGSVNTEAFFGQGTRLTVV.

The chain is built from TRBV2 and TRBJ2-3; no firm D call. Germline lookup yields CDR1 SNHLY and CDR2 FYNNEI. V lost 3 bases and J 3 bases, leaving 10 bases between the germline ends. The CDR3 loop spans 14 amino acids. The CDR3 protein is CASSDPGATDTQYF. The CDR3 DNA is TGTGCCAGCAGTGACCCTGGCGCAACAGATACGCAGTATTTT.

The rearrangement links TRBV20-1 to TRBJ1-5; TRBD1 matches 8 bases. This CDR3 region has 17 residues. V shed 6 bases and J 4 bases; nucleotides not matched to a gene: 17. Germline assignment: CDR1 DFQATT and CDR2 SNEGSKA (reference sequence). The CDR3 is CSAEDRDRWPANQPQHF. CDR3 in DNA: TGCAGTGCGGAGGACAGGGACCGTTGGCCTGCTAATCAGCCCCAGCATTTT.

This clonotype was seen more than once but under ten times. This rearrangement joins TRBV3-1 to TRBJ1-5; D might be TRBD1 (5 bases). From germline, CDR1 is LGHDT and CDR2 YNNKEL (reference sequence). The CDR3 has 14 amino acids. Trimming left V 3 bases short and J 5 bases short, with 11 bases between. CDR3 sequence reads: CASSQRGGDQPQHF. As DNA, the CDR3 is TGTGCCAGCAGCCAGAGGGGAGGGGATCAGCCCCAGCATTTT.

This rearrangement joins TRBV5-1 to TRBJ1-1; D unclear. The CDR3 contains 14 residues. V was cut by 4 bases and J by 3 bases, with 13 bases left in between. Germline values: CDR1 SGHRS, CDR2 YFSETQ. The CDR3: CASSPQSSDTEAFF. The CDR3, as DNA: TGCGCCAGCAGCCCACAGTCTAGCGACACTGAAGCTTTCTTT.

This clonotype was seen a handful of times. The chain carries TRBV20-1 and TRBJ2-1, with a weak D call TRBD2 (7 bases). The CDR3 totals 16 residues. Germline CDR1 DFQATT, CDR2 SNEGSKA (reference sequence). V lost 0 bases, J lost 9 bases, and 21 bases lay in between. The CDR3 region has the DNA TGCAGTGCTAGAGACGCCGGGTCGCGGGGGCAAGGTGAGCAGTTCTTC. Translation: CSARDAGSRGQGEQFF.

The J gene is TRBJ2-3, the V gene TRBV5-1; 7 nucleotides agree with TRBD2. Trimming removed 7 bases from V and 2 bases from J; junction bases left unmatched: 10. The CDR3 consists of 15 residues. CDR1 SGHRS and CDR2 YFSETQ come from the germline V gene. CDR3 sequence: CASCPLTSLTDTQYF. The CDR3 DNA reads TGCGCCAGCTGCCCCTTGACTAGCCTCACAGATACGCAGTATTTT. The whole variable domain, filled in from reference TRBV5-1 and TRBJ2-3, reads KAGVTQTPRYLIKTRGQQVTLSCSPISGHRSVSWYQQTPGQGLQFLFEYFSETQRNKGNFPGRFSGRQFSNSRSEMNVSTLELGDSALYLCASCPLTSLTDTQYFGPGTRLTVL.

Worth noting for this clonotype: An end of the junction does not agree with germline; a read error may underlie this. This rearrangement joins TRBV10-3 to TRBJ2-7; D not resolved. CDR3 length: 12 residues. The V gene's germline CDR1 is ENHRY and CDR2 SYGVKD. The CDR3 DNA reads TGTGCCATCAGTACGGACGGTTACGAGCGGTACTTC. Translation gives CAISTDGYERYF.

The rearrangement uses TRBV6-1 and TRBJ2-6; D is perhaps TRBD1 or TRBD2 (6 bases each). The CDR3 spans 16 residues. V shed 1 base and J shed 2 bases, with 9 bases lying between them. Germline V lookup: CDR1 MNHNS, CDR2 SASEGT. CDR3: CASSEEGGTGANVLTF. In nucleotides, the CDR3 is TGTGCCAGCAGTGAAGAAGGGGGGACTGGGGCCAACGTCCTGACTTTC.

This clonotype was detected only a few times. The rearrangement joins TRBV7-9 to TRBJ2-3, with D uncertain. This CDR3 is 16 amino acids long. The V gene lost 5 bases and the J gene lost 3 bases, with 18 bases spanning the gap. Germline CDR1 and CDR2: SEHNR and FQNEAQ (reference sequence). The CDR3 loop is CASSLKPDDLTDTQYF. The CDR3 DNA is TGTGCCAGCAGCCTAAAGCCGGATGATTTAACAGATACGCAGTATTTT.

This clonotype was observed a handful of times. The rearrangement uses TRBV4-3 and TRBJ2-1; the D is unclear. The CDR3 loop spans 14 amino acids. V was trimmed by 0 bases and J by 3 bases, leaving 6 bases between them. In germline, CDR1 is LGHNA, CDR2 YSLEER. The CDR3 nucleotides are TGCGCCAGCAGCCAAGATTTAGTCTACAATGAGCAGTTCTTC. Amino acid sequence: CASSQDLVYNEQFF.

This clonotype was seen more than once but under ten times. The rearrangement joins TRBV7-2 to TRBJ1-1; D remains ambiguous. Trimming removed 5 bases from V and 1 base from J, with 8 bases in between. Per germline, CDR1 SGHTA and CDR2 FQGNSA. This CDR3 spans 13 amino acids. CDR3 sequence (DNA): TGTGCCAGCAGCCCGATTGGGAACACTGAAGCTTTCTTT. Protein sequence: CASSPIGNTEAFF. The full variable domain, its missing parts supplied by reference TRBV7-2 and TRBJ1-1, is GAGVSQSPSNKVTEKGKDVELRCDPISGHTALYWYRQSLGQGLEFLIYFQGNSAPDKSGLPSDRFSAERTGGSVSTLTIQRTQQEDSAVYLCASSPIGNTEAFFGQGTRLTVV.

The chain is built from TRBV4-2 and TRBJ1-1; D gene ambiguous. CDR3 size: 10 residues. The germline V and J ends were trimmed by 0 bases and 13 bases, with 6 bases remaining between them. Germline loops: CDR1 LGHNA, CDR2 YNFKEQ. CDR3 in amino acids: CASSQDRSFF. CDR3 nucleotides: TGTGCCAGCAGCCAAGATCGGAGTTTCTTT.

The genes are TRBV3-1 and TRBJ2-3, with D maybe TRBD2 (5 bases). Trimming shortened V by 1 base and J by 1 base, and 12 bases separated the two germline ends. Germline CDR1 and CDR2: LGHDT and YNNKEL (reference sequence). This CDR3 contains 16 residues. CDR3 nucleotides: TGTGCCAGCAGCCAAGGACGGACTCGGGGCACAGATACGCAGTATTTT. Translated, it gives CASSQGRTRGTDTQYF.

The chain uses TRBV5-1 and TRBJ2-7; TRBD1 is a possible D gene (5 bases). With 2 bases removed from V and 2 bases from J, the gap between germline ends came to 11 bases. Germline V lookup: CDR1 SGHRS, CDR2 YFSETQ. The CDR3 spans 14 residues. CDR3 sequence (DNA): TGCGCCAGCAGCTTTGATTCAGGGCCCTACGAGCAGTACTTC. Its protein is CASSFDSGPYEQYF.

This clonotype was recorded a few times. The chain uses TRBV12-5 and TRBJ1-2; 11 bases agree with TRBD1. This CDR3 is 19 amino acids long. Trimming cost V 3 bases and J 8 bases; bases outside gene matches: 20. Germline values: CDR1 LGHNT, CDR2 FRNRAP. CDR3 region: CASGFVLLDSRDRGRGYTF. In DNA, the CDR3 is TGTGCTAGTGGTTTCGTACTGCTAGACTCAAGGGACAGGGGGAGAGGCTACACCTTC. Full variable domain (remainder filled in from reference TRBV12-5 and TRBJ1-2): DARVTQTPRHKVTEMGQEVTMRCQPILGHNTVFWYRQTMMQGLELLAYFRNRAPLDDSGMPKDRFSAEMPDATLATLKIQPSEPRDSAVYFCASGFVLLDSRDRGRGYTFGSGTRLTVV.